This TCR beta chain emerged from a study of Graves' ophthalmopathy and Graves' hyperthyroidism. On the study more broadly: The authors collected peripheral blood at initial diagnosis, before any treatment. Whole-study results and caveats: Ophthalmopathy cases were distinguished from stable hyperthyroidism by a 13-signature model, reaching around 88% sensitivity and around 80% specificity.

CAS ≥3, NOSPECS ≥4, moderate-to-severe activity and duration under 3 months marked donors with ophthalmopathy. Trimming pared 10 bases from V and 4 bases from J, leaving 16 bases between. There are 13 residues in the CDR3. Germline loops: CDR1 KGHDR, CDR2 SFDVKD. Scientists amplified the TCR beta CDR3 regions from RNA transcripts. HTBI primers served in a first-round RT-PCR, which a second-round multiplex PCR followed. TCRdb independently ran MiXCR on the multiplex PCR reads; one entry per CDR3 protein. This table has hundreds of thousands of distinct CDR3 sequences, roughly 21% appearing once. Comments on this clonotype: As yet, its antigen is unknown.

Sequences were obtained from peripheral blood. The receptor was derived from a woman between 50 and 59 years old with Graves' ophthalmopathy. This chain joins TRBV24-1 and TRBJ2-7; D is perhaps TRBD1 (8 bases). CDR3 DNA: TGTGCCACTCGGACAGGGAGGGATTACGAGCAGTACTTC. It specifies CATRTGRDYEQYF.